What follows are 30 T cell receptor beta chains derived from one specimen sequenced in a study of blood T cell repertoires in COVID-19. TCRdb's copy holds only in-frame clones and misses some; the assay was immunoSEQ multiplex PCR. The table records 220,000 or so clones, roughly 82% of them present only once. Sequencing input: PBMCs or T cells enriched from blood (not recorded which). All receptors derive from a woman between 50 and 59 years old who had recovered from COVID-19.

The chain combines TRBV4-1 with TRBJ1-1, with 9 bases matching TRBD1. Germline V lookup: CDR1 MGHRA, CDR2 YSYEKL. This CDR3 has 16 residues. The J segment lost 0 bases and the V segment lost 2 bases, leaving 4 bases of the junction unmatched. In DNA, the CDR3 is TGCGCCAGCAGCCAAAGGACAGGGGCCCTGAACACTGAAGCTTTCTTT. Protein: CASSQRTGALNTEAFF.

The gene calls are TRBV30 and TRBJ2-5; 9 nucleotides match TRBD2. Germline CDR1 reads GTSNPN; CDR2 reads SVGIG (reference sequence). V lost 0 bases, J lost 5 bases, and 10 bases stayed unmatched. The CDR3 consists of 16 residues. The DNA of the CDR3 is TGTGCCTGGAGTGTGAGAGCGGGAGGAGGTTGGGAGACCCAGTACTTC. Encoded protein: CAWSVRAGGGWETQYF.

The V call is TRBV5-4, the J call TRBJ2-7; 9 bases are shared with TRBD1. This CDR3 spans 12 amino acids. J gave up 7 bases and V 8 bases, and 7 bases lay outside the gene matches. In germline, CDR1 is SGHNT, CDR2 YYREEE (reference sequence). The CDR3 loop is CASLRQGEEQYF. Written as DNA, the CDR3 is TGTGCCAGTTTACGACAGGGGGAAGAGCAGTACTTC.

The CDR3 spells CAWSGLAGYNEQFF. The CDR3 DNA reads TGTGCCTGGAGTGGACTAGCGGGGTACAATGAGCAGTTCTTC. This rearrangement joins TRBV30 to TRBJ2-1; 11 bases map to TRBD2. The CDR3 extends over 14 amino acids. The V and J ends lost 1 base and 4 bases, in that order; junction bases with no gene match: 0. Germline CDR1 is GTSNPN and CDR2 is SVGIG (reference sequence).

This clone was observed once. J is TRBJ2-7 and V is TRBV5-1; D unclear. V lost 0 bases and J 2 bases, leaving 9 bases between the germline ends. The CDR3 has 14 amino acids. Germline loops: CDR1 SGHRS, CDR2 YFSETQ. DNA of the CDR3: TGCGCCAGCAGCTTGGCAACTCGTCCCTACGAGCAGTACTTC. It yields the protein CASSLATRPYEQYF.

On this clone itself: At the DNA level, this CDR3 is encoded by other sequences in the same sample as well. This chain links TRBV29-1 with TRBJ1-1, with a tentative D call TRBD1 (5 bases). The CDR3 is 12 amino acids. V lost 7 bases and J 2 bases, leaving 11 bases between the germline ends. Germline CDR1 SQVTM, CDR2 ANQGSEA. DNA for the CDR3: TGCAGCGGAGACACAGGTAACACTGAAGCTTTCTTT. This sequence encodes CSGDTGNTEAFF. The entire variable domain, with the rest obtained from reference TRBV29-1 and TRBJ1-1, is as follows: SAVISQKPSRDICQRGTSLTIQCQVDSQVTMMFWYRQQPGQSLTLIATANQGSEATYESGFVIDKFPISRPNLTFSTLTVSNMSPEDSSIYLCSGDTGNTEAFFGQGTRLTVV.

The chain is built from TRBV3-1 (or the pseudogene TRBV3-2) and TRBJ2-4, with 12 nucleotides matching TRBD1. Per germline, CDR1 LGHDT and CDR2 YNNKEL (reference sequence). The CDR3 length is 18 residues. The V and J ends lost 8 bases and 1 base, in that order; junction bases with no gene match: 12. DNA for the CDR3: TGTGCCAGCCCCGACCCGGGACAGGGGGCCACGGCCAAAAACATTCAGTACTTC. Its protein is CASPDPGQGATAKNIQYF.

The table lists this clone with a count of one. The V and J genes are TRBV15 and TRBJ2-1, with TRBD1 matching 7 bases. CDR1 LNHNV and CDR2 YYDKDF come from the germline V gene (reference sequence). This CDR3 is built from 16 residues. V was clipped by 3 bases and J by 2 bases; unmatched bases: 7. The DNA of the CDR3 is TGTGCCACCAGCAGTCCCGGGACAGAAACCTACAATGAGCAGTTCTTC. Encoded protein: CATSSPGTETYNEQFF.

This clone has a single count. The J gene is TRBJ1-1, the V gene TRBV30; D is unresolved. The V and J ends lost 1 base and 1 base respectively, with 7 bases between them. The germline CDR1 and CDR2 sequences are GTSNPN and SVGIG (reference sequence). This CDR3 is 13 amino acids long. CDR3 region: CAWSAGANTEAFF. The CDR3 DNA sequence: TGTGCCTGGAGTGCGGGAGCGAACACTGAAGCTTTCTTT.

The chain employs TRBV7-2 and TRBJ2-7, with 15 bases lining up with TRBD2. After removal of 4 bases from V and 1 base from J, the junction contained 5 bases not matched to a gene. Germline V gene lookup returns CDR1 SGHTA and CDR2 FQGNSA. The CDR3 has 17 residues. The CDR3 sequence: CASSWGLAGGRSYEQYF. CDR3 nucleotide sequence: TGTGCCAGCAGCTGGGGACTAGCGGGAGGACGGTCCTACGAGCAGTACTTC.

This clone has more than one count but fewer than ten. The chain has TRBV6-5 and TRBJ1-2, with TRBD1 identical over 8 bases. From germline, CDR1 is MNHEY and CDR2 SVGAGI. The CDR3 extends over 14 amino acids. The V gene end was trimmed by 6 bases and the J gene end by 4 bases; junction bases not matched to a gene: 7. The CDR3 region has the DNA TGTGCCAGCAGCACCGGACAGGGCCCCTATGGCTACACCTTC. It specifies CASSTGQGPYGYTF.

The chain combines TRBV15 with TRBJ1-2; D gene uncertain. V lost 5 bases and J lost 2, with 6 bases in between. Germline V CDR1 and CDR2: LNHNV, YYDKDF (reference sequence). This CDR3 has 12 residues. In DNA form, the CDR3 reads TGTGCCACCAGCGACGGGAACTATGGCTACACCTTC. Protein: CATSDGNYGYTF.

This clone has more than one count but fewer than ten. The J gene is TRBJ2-7, the V gene TRBV27; D might be TRBD2 (6 bases). The V end lost 5 bases, the J end lost 0 bases, and 20 bases lay between the germline ends. Germline V gene data show CDR1 as MNHEY and CDR2 as SMNVEV (reference sequence). The CDR3 extends over 17 amino acids. Here the CDR3 DNA reads TGTGCCAGCAGTCCCCTTTCGGGAGTAGAGGGCTCCTACGAGCAGTACTTC. Amino acid sequence: CASSPLSGVEGSYEQYF.

This clone was seen once. The chain combines TRBV1 with TRBJ2-5; whether TRBD1, the table's D call, matches the DNA was not checked. TRBV1 is classified as a pseudogene. CDR3 length equals 18 residues. This CDR3 reads CTSSQGLEKGAPQETQYF. In DNA, the CDR3 is TGCACCAGCAGCCAAGGGCTTGAAAAGGGGGCGCCTCAAGAGACCCAGTACTTC.

There are a few counts of this clone. The chain carries TRBV19 and TRBJ2-5, with D possibly being TRBD1 (6 bases). CDR3 length: 13 residues. Germline V lookup: CDR1 LNHDA, CDR2 SQIVND (reference sequence). Deletions cut 1 base from V and 5 bases from J, with 8 bases between. The DNA for the CDR3 is TGTGCCAGTAGTATAGGACAGGAGGAGACCCAGTACTTC. Its protein is CASSIGQEETQYF.

This chain links TRBV5-5 with TRBJ2-7; D unclear. The germline CDR1 and CDR2 sequences are SGHKS and YYEKEE (reference sequence). The CDR3 sequence is 14 residues long. V was pared by 2 bases and J by 2 bases, with 11 bases between. CDR3 nucleotide sequence: TGTGCCAGCAGCTTAGGTCGGGTACCCTACGAGCAGTACTTC. This codes for CASSLGRVPYEQYF.

The chain joins TRBV24-1 to TRBJ2-1; 7 nucleotides agree with TRBD2. Looked up from germline, CDR1 is KGHDR and CDR2 is SFDVKD. The CDR3 runs 15 residues. V was pared by 6 bases and J by 11 bases, with 15 bases of the junction left unmatched. CDR3 DNA: TGTGCCACCAGTCCGGGAGCGGCTGCGGGAGAACAGCAGTTCTTC. Translating gives CATSPGAAAGEQQFF.

This rearrangement joins TRBV4-3 to TRBJ2-1; D is perhaps TRBD1 (6 bases). This CDR3 spans 14 amino acids. The V and J ends lost 3 bases and 5 bases respectively, with 11 bases between them. The germline V gene encodes CDR1 LGHNA and CDR2 YSLEER. The CDR3 region is CASSHPDRNNEQFF. As DNA, the CDR3 is TGCGCCAGCAGCCACCCGGACAGAAACAATGAGCAGTTCTTC.

The chain employs TRBV9 and TRBJ2-5; D may be TRBD1 (6 bases). The CDR3 consists of 14 residues. Germline V gene sequence: CDR1 SGDLS, CDR2 YYNGEE. V dropped 4 bases and J dropped 2 bases, with 12 bases sitting between them. The CDR3 here is CASSPRDNQETQYF. The CDR3 DNA reads TGTGCCAGCAGCCCCCGGGACAATCAAGAGACCCAGTACTTC.

The CDR3 sequence: CASGFRSSGYTF. Here the CDR3 DNA reads TGTGCTAGTGGTTTCCGGAGTAGTGGCTACACCTTC. The V gene is TRBV12-5, the J gene TRBJ1-2; D gene unclear. V was trimmed by 3 bases and J by 7 bases, leaving 9 bases between them. In germline, CDR1 is LGHNT, CDR2 FRNRAP. This CDR3 is built from 12 residues.

The V gene is TRBV18, the J gene TRBJ1-2, with TRBD1 as a possible D gene (5 bases). V dropped 4 bases and J dropped 5 bases, with 20 bases sitting between them. Per the germline V gene, CDR1 is KGHSH and CDR2 is LQKENI. This CDR3 contains 16 residues. The CDR3 region is CASSLPKFRADYGYTF. CDR3 bases: TGTGCCAGCTCACTACCGAAGTTCAGGGCGGATTATGGCTACACCTTC.

The V call is TRBV4-2, the J call TRBJ1-2; 8 nucleotides align to TRBD1. The CDR3 has 16 amino acids. With V trimmed by 2 bases and J by 3 bases, 8 bases remained unmatched. The germline gives CDR1 LGHNA, CDR2 YNFKEQ. The CDR3 loop reads CASSQKPGGADYGYTF. The CDR3 DNA reads TGTGCCAGCAGCCAAAAGCCAGGGGGCGCCGACTATGGCTACACCTTC.

The chain has TRBV19 and TRBJ2-2; D is possibly TRBD1 (5 bases). V was trimmed by 7 bases and J by 1 base, leaving 13 bases between them. Germline-derived CDR1 and CDR2 are LNHDA and SQIVND (reference sequence). The CDR3 has 15 residues. This CDR3 is CASIRPQGNTGELFF. As DNA, the CDR3 is TGTGCCAGTATTAGACCGCAGGGGAACACCGGGGAGCTGTTTTTT.

The J gene is TRBJ1-1, the V gene TRBV5-1; possible D gene TRBD1, 5 bases. Germline CDR1 is SGHRS and CDR2 is YFSETQ. CDR3 length equals 14 residues. Trimming removed 3 bases from V and 5 bases from J, with 14 bases in between. The CDR3 DNA reads as TGCGCCAGCAGCTCGCAGGGTGGAAGTACTGAAGCTTTCTTT. This sequence encodes CASSSQGGSTEAFF.

V gene TRBV10-3 combines with J gene TRBJ1-5; a weak D match, TRBD1 (6 bases). The CDR3 covers 16 residues. Germline V CDR1 and CDR2: ENHRY, SYGVKD. V was shortened by 0 bases and J by 6 bases, with 15 bases between the two germline ends. CDR3 region: CAISESSTGGGQPQHF. The CDR3 bases are TGTGCCATCAGTGAGTCGAGTACTGGGGGCGGTCAGCCCCAGCATTTT.

The chain has TRBV11-2 and TRBJ2-1; D unresolved. Looked up from germline, CDR1 is SGHAT and CDR2 is FQNNGV. This CDR3 comprises 15 residues. V lost 5 bases to trimming and J lost 8 bases, with 19 bases between them. The CDR3 nucleotides read TGTGCCAGCAGCCCTAGGCGGCCCCCCGATGATGAGCAGTTCTTC. Translated, it gives CASSPRRPPDDEQFF.

Only one count was recorded for this clone. The chain has TRBV28 and TRBJ1-3; perhaps TRBD1 as D (5 bases). V dropped 4 bases and J dropped 9 bases, with 16 bases sitting between them. CDR1 is MDHEN, CDR2 SYDVKM, per germline. The CDR3 consists of 14 residues. The CDR3 region has the DNA TGTGCCAGCAGTTGGGGAAGGGCGGGGGGCACCATATATTTT. It specifies CASSWGRAGGTIYF.

The chain employs TRBV24-1 and TRBJ2-7; TRBD1 matches 10 bases. The CDR3 sequence is 16 residues long. The J segment lost 4 bases and the V segment lost 6 bases, leaving 11 bases of the junction unmatched. The germline V gene encodes CDR1 KGHDR and CDR2 SFDVKD. The DNA of the CDR3 is TGTGCCACCAGTCCCGGGACAGGGGTTTCTTCGTACGAGCAGTACTTC. Its protein is CATSPGTGVSSYEQYF.

This rearrangement joins TRBV19 to TRBJ2-7, with D maybe TRBD2 (6 bases). The CDR3 totals 14 residues. Germline values: CDR1 LNHDA, CDR2 SQIVND (reference sequence). The V and J ends lost 5 bases and 0 bases respectively, with 11 bases between them. CDR3 sequence reads: CASSGGTHSYEQYF. The CDR3 region has the DNA TGTGCCAGTAGTGGAGGGACCCACTCCTACGAGCAGTACTTC.

This sequence joins TRBV3-1 (or the pseudogene TRBV3-2) and TRBJ2-7, with 8 bases identical to TRBD1. The germline V gene encodes CDR1 LGHDT and CDR2 YNNKEL (reference sequence). V was clipped by 4 bases and J by 4 bases; unmatched bases: 6. The CDR3 has 14 amino acids. The CDR3 nucleotides are TGTGCCAGCAGCCTCTCAAGACAGGGGTACGAGCAGTACTTC. The encoded protein is CASSLSRQGYEQYF.